Listed below are T cell receptor beta chains from one sample, sequenced in a study of technical replicates of blood from a few donors. Profiling relied on immunoSEQ multiplex PCR, and the TCRdb table lists in-frame clones only, not all of them. This table has roughly 69,000 clones, 95% to 98% appearing once. Sequencing input: T cells isolated from PBMCs. The receptors come from a human donor in good health. Both conserved end residues are part of each CDR3. The D gene is left open where the match is weak. Some rows have no size entry. The others give once, few or many, or a class for an expanded clone.

NA,TRBV10-3,TRBJ1-1,TRBD1,CAISVGTGEAFF,TGTGCCATCAGTGTCGGGACAGGGGAAGCTTTCTTT
once,TRBV6-5,TRBJ1-1,NA,CASSYGTGLTEAFF,TGTGCCAGCAGTTACGGTACAGGGCTGACTGAAGCTTTCTTT
NA,TRBV7-9,TRBJ2-7,NA,CASSSFGSPYEQYF,TGTGCCAGCAGCTCCTTCGGGAGTCCCTACGAGCAGTACTTC
NA,TRBV4-1,TRBJ1-1,NA,CASSPGRVTEAFF,TGCGCCAGCTCCCCAGGGAGGGTCACTGAAGCTTTCTTT
NA,TRBV19,TRBJ1-1,NA,CASSIDGELEAFF,TGTGCCAGTAGTATAGATGGGGAGTTAGAAGCTTTCTTT
once,TRBV2,TRBJ2-1,TRBD2,CASSELGGRQYNEQFF,TGTGCCAGCAGTGAATTGGGCGGGAGACAATACAATGAGCAGTTCTTC
NA,TRBV29-1,TRBJ2-3,NA,CSVDLDTQYF,TGCAGCGTTGATCTAGATACGCAGTATTTT
NA,TRBV27,TRBJ2-7,NA,CASSFRGSYEQYF,TGTGCCAGCAGTTTTCGGGGTTCCTACGAGCAGTACTTC
NA,TRBV27,TRBJ2-2,TRBD1,CASSYTGTGTGELFF,TGTGCCAGCAGCTATACCGGGACAGGCACCGGGGAGCTGTTTTTT
NA,TRBV7-2,TRBJ2-2,NA,CASSPQGRGTNTGELFF,TGTGCCAGCAGCCCTCAGGGTAGGGGGACGAACACCGGGGAGCTGTTTTTT
NA,TRBV5-6,TRBJ1-2,TRBD1,CASLGGGDYGYTF,TGTGCCAGCTTAGGGGGCGGGGACTATGGCTACACCTTC
NA,TRBV7-9,TRBJ1-2,NA,CASSVQGDYGYTF,TGTGCCAGCAGCGTACAGGGTGACTATGGCTACACCTTC
NA,TRBV7-9,TRBJ2-2,NA,CASSGGPGELFF,TGTGCCAGCAGCGGGGGCCCCGGGGAGCTGTTTTTT
NA,TRBV27,TRBJ2-7,TRBD1,CASSSSGTVTYEQYF,TGTGCCAGCAGCTCCTCCGGGACAGTCACCTACGAGCAGTACTTC
NA,TRBV19,TRBJ1-1,NA,CASYPGLNTEAFF,TGTGCCAGTTATCCAGGGCTGAACACTGAAGCTTTCTTT
NA,TRBV6-1,TRBJ2-7,NA,CASSEAPPGLIYEQYF,TGTGCCAGCAGTGAAGCCCCACCAGGACTAATCTACGAGCAGTACTTC
once,TRBV25-1,TRBJ1-2,TRBD1,CASRDRGLYGYTF,TGTGCCAGCAGGGACAGGGGCCTCTATGGCTACACCTTC
NA,TRBV7-2,TRBJ1-1,TRBD1,CASSPKNRGTEAFF,TGTGCCAGCAGCCCCAAAAACAGGGGAACTGAAGCTTTCTTT
once,TRBV4-3,TRBJ2-3,TRBD2,CASSQTLGRGGTDTQYF,TGCGCCAGCAGCCAAACCCTCGGGAGGGGAGGCACAGATACGCAGTATTTT
NA,TRBV29-1,TRBJ1-5,NA,CSVEDGAGDQPQHF,TGCAGCGTTGAAGATGGGGCAGGCGATCAGCCCCAGCATTTT
NA,TRBV7-2,TRBJ2-7,TRBD2,CASSLGTSGRTLSYEQYF,TGTGCCAGCAGCTTGGGGACTAGCGGGAGGACCCTCTCCTACGAGCAGTACTTC
NA,TRBV5-1,TRBJ2-1,TRBD1,CASSWGQGIRNEQFF,TGCGCCAGCAGCTGGGGACAGGGGATAAGGAATGAGCAGTTCTTC
NA,TRBV27,TRBJ2-7,TRBD1,CASSLIQGADEQYF,TGTGCCAGCAGTTTAATACAGGGGGCCGACGAGCAGTACTTC
NA,TRBV6-1,TRBJ2-7,TRBD2,CASSENPLAGRRQYF,TGTGCCAGCAGTGAAAACCCACTAGCGGGTAGAAGGCAGTACTTC
NA,TRBV28,TRBJ1-1,NA,CASSLVYRLNTEAFF,TGTGCCAGCAGTTTGGTTTACAGGCTGAACACTGAAGCTTTCTTT
NA,TRBV5-5,TRBJ1-1,NA,CASSQNADTEAFF,TGTGCCAGCAGTCAGAATGCGGACACTGAAGCTTTCTTT
NA,TRBV6-1,TRBJ2-6,NA,CASSDQGANVLTF,TGTGCCAGCAGTGACCAGGGGGCCAACGTCCTGACTTTC
NA,TRBV9,TRBJ2-1,TRBD2,CASSVELGTSGREQFF,TGTGCCAGCAGCGTAGAGCTTGGGACTAGCGGGAGGGAGCAGTTCTTC
NA,TRBV28,TRBJ2-1,NA,CASSLIRNEQFF,TGTGCCAGCAGTTTGATCAGGAATGAGCAGTTCTTC
NA,TRBV6-6,TRBJ2-4,TRBD2,CASTAGGLAKNIQYF,TGTGCCAGCACCGCGGGGGGGTTAGCCAAAAACATTCAGTACTTC
NA,TRBV6-5,TRBJ2-7,TRBD1,CASKGQGGYYEQYF,TGTGCCAGCAAGGGACAGGGGGGATACTACGAGCAGTACTTC
NA,TRBV30,TRBJ2-7,TRBD2,CAWSAYGTSGSGYEQYF,TGTGCCTGGAGTGCATACGGGACTAGCGGGAGCGGCTACGAGCAGTACTTC
once,TRBV4-1,TRBJ2-7,TRBD2,CASSQHTSGSAYEQYF,TGCGCCAGCAGCCAACACACTAGCGGGAGTGCGTACGAGCAGTACTTC
NA,TRBV15,TRBJ1-1,NA,CATSRGLNGGTEAFF,TGTGCCACCAGCAGGGGCCTTAACGGTGGGACTGAAGCTTTCTTT
NA,TRBV29-1,TRBJ2-7,TRBD2,CSVTGTSGYEQYF,TGCAGCGTTACCGGGACTAGCGGCTACGAGCAGTACTTC
NA,TRBV2,TRBJ2-7,TRBD2,CASSETSGRNYEQYF,TGTGCCAGCAGTGAAACTAGCGGGAGAAACTACGAGCAGTACTTC
NA,TRBV7-9,TRBJ1-5,NA,CASSLGPGNANQPQHF,TGTGCCAGCAGCTTAGGGCCCGGGAACGCCAATCAGCCCCAGCATTTT
NA,TRBV5-1,TRBJ2-3,TRBD1,CASSGGQTDTQYF,TGCGCCAGTTCAGGGGGCCAAACAGATACGCAGTATTTT
once,TRBV15,TRBJ2-7,NA,CATSRGISSSYEQYF,TGTGCCACCAGCAGAGGAATCTCCAGCTCCTACGAGCAGTACTTC
NA,TRBV18,TRBJ2-3,TRBD2,CASSLTSGPDTQYF,TGTGCCAGCTCACTCACTAGCGGGCCAGATACGCAGTATTTT
NA,TRBV7-9,TRBJ2-7,TRBD1,CASSLNQGDTYEQYF,TGTGCCAGCAGCTTAAACCAGGGGGACACCTACGAGCAGTACTTC
NA,TRBV10-1,TRBJ2-7,TRBD2,CASSESKPLAGEESYEQYF,TGCGCCAGCAGTGAGTCGAAGCCCCTTGCGGGAGAGGAGTCCTACGAGCAGTACTTC
NA,TRBV27,TRBJ2-1,NA,CASSRSPDRLDEQFF,TGTGCCAGCAGTCGCTCCCCCGACAGGCTCGATGAGCAGTTCTTC
NA,TRBV4-3,TRBJ2-1,TRBD2,CASSETGLAFDEQFF,TGCGCCAGCAGCGAAACGGGACTAGCTTTCGATGAGCAGTTCTTC
NA,TRBV7-6,TRBJ2-3,NA,CASSPRETTDTQYF,TGTGCCAGCAGCCCCCGGGAGACCACAGATACGCAGTATTTT
NA,TRBV9,TRBJ2-3,NA,CASSAQTGTITDTQYF,TGTGCCAGCAGCGCCCAAACCGGGACAATCACAGATACGCAGTATTTT
NA,TRBV10-3,TRBJ1-2,NA,CAISENYRQVNYGYTF,TGTGCCATCAGTGAGAACTATAGACAGGTTAACTATGGCTACACCTTC
NA,TRBV7-3,TRBJ2-7,NA,CASSLGQWSEQYF,TGTGCCAGCAGCTTGGGACAATGGTCCGAGCAGTACTTC
NA,TRBV9,TRBJ2-5,NA,CASSVGHAGQETQYF,TGTGCCAGCAGCGTAGGTCATGCGGGGCAAGAGACCCAGTACTTC
NA,TRBV6-5,TRBJ1-1,NA,CASRQGSAEAFF,TGTGCCAGCAGACAGGGTAGCGCTGAAGCTTTCTTT
NA,TRBV2,TRBJ2-3,TRBD2,CASQREGGDTQYF,TGTGCCAGCCAGCGGGAGGGAGGCGATACGCAGTATTTT
NA,TRBV28,TRBJ1-5,NA,CASSSPKTFGQNQPQHF,TGTGCCAGCAGTTCACCGAAAACTTTTGGACAGAATCAGCCCCAGCATTTT
NA,TRBV6-5,TRBJ2-7,TRBD2,CASSYSTSGKTYEQYF,TGTGCCAGCAGTTACTCTACTAGCGGGAAGACCTACGAGCAGTACTTC
NA,TRBV5-1,TRBJ2-5,NA,CASSSGQQETQYF,TGCGCCAGCAGCTCCGGACAGCAAGAGACCCAGTACTTC
NA,TRBV4-3,TRBJ2-4,NA,CASSQDRGDWNIQYF,TGCGCCAGCAGCCAAGACAGGGGGGATTGGAACATTCAGTACTTC
NA,TRBV6-5,TRBJ1-2,NA,CASSDSYGYTF,TGTGCCAGCAGTGACAGTTATGGCTACACCTTC
NA,TRBV5-6,TRBJ2-1,NA,CASSSGQNFYNEQFF,TGTGCCAGCAGCTCCGGACAGAATTTCTACAATGAGCAGTTCTTC